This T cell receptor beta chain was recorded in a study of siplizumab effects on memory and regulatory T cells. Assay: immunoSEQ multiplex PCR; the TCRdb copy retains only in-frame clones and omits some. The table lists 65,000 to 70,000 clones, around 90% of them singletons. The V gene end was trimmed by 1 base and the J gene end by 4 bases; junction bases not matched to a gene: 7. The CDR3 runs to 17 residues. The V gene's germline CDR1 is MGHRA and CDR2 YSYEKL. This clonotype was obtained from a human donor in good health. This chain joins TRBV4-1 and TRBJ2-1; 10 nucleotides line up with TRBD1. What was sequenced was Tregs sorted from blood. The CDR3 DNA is TGCGCCAGCAGCCAAGCCTACGGGACAGGGGAATACAATGAGCAGTTCTTC. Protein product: CASSQAYGTGEYNEQFF.